The 26 T cell receptor beta chains below all came from one sample that was sequenced in a study of blood T cell repertoires in COVID-19. Data came from immunoSEQ multiplex PCR; TCRdb stores just in-frame clones and leaves some out. The data hold 250,000 to 300,000 clones, with 86% observed a single time. The sequencing input was peripheral blood. The receptor set was obtained from a man aged 18 to 29 with active or convalescent COVID-19.

The chain combines TRBV10-3 with TRBJ1-2; TRBD1 might be the D (5 bases). The germline V gene encodes CDR1 ENHRY and CDR2 SYGVKD. The CDR3 is 15 residues long. The V end lost 4 bases, the J end lost 2 bases, and 14 bases lay between the germline ends. CDR3 region: CAISVRTTANYGYTF. The DNA for the CDR3 is TGTGCCATCAGTGTAAGGACAACAGCAAACTATGGCTACACCTTC.

The V call is TRBV19, the J call TRBJ2-6; D remains ambiguous. In germline, CDR1 is LNHDA, CDR2 SQIVND (reference sequence). The V and J ends lost 3 bases and 1 base respectively, with 7 bases between them. The CDR3 runs to 15 residues. CDR3 DNA sequence: TGTGCCAGTAGTATTTCGGTATCTGGGGCCAACGTCCTGACTTTC. As protein: CASSISVSGANVLTF.

This chain joins TRBV2 and TRBJ2-2; 9 bases agree with TRBD1. Germline-derived CDR1 and CDR2 are SNHLY and FYNNEI. Trimming took 8 bases from V and 5 from J; bases not matched to a gene: 6. The CDR3 extends over 14 amino acids. The CDR3: CASRDRERTGELFF. CDR3 bases: TGTGCCAGCCGGGACAGGGAAAGGACCGGGGAGCTGTTTTTT.

In its sample, this clone was seen once. The junction differs from germline at one of its ends, possibly a read error. J is TRBJ2-2 and V is TRBV7-2, with 9 bases matching TRBD1. CDR3 length equals 13 residues. CDR1 and CDR2 from the germline V gene are SGHTA and FQGNSA. CDR3 residues: CASGTGNAGELFF. CDR3 nucleotides: TGTGCCAGTGGGACAGGGAACGCCGGGGAGCTGTTTTTT.

This clone came up once. CDR3 sequence (DNA): TGTGCCACCAGTGACGTCCCGGGCGGGAGGGGGAAGAGCACAGATACGCAGTATTTT. Its protein is CATSDVPGGRGKSTDTQYF. The rearrangement links TRBV24-1 to TRBJ2-3; 9 bases are shared with TRBD2. Germline V gene lookup returns CDR1 KGHDR and CDR2 SFDVKD. Losses at the gene ends were 4 bases for V and 0 bases for J; bases not matched to a gene: 13. The CDR3 spans 19 residues.

This clone was detected a few times. V gene TRBV19 combines with J gene TRBJ2-7; the match to TRBD2 covers 13 bases. Germline V gives CDR1 LNHDA, CDR2 SQIVND (reference sequence). The V gene end was trimmed by 7 bases and the J gene end by 7 bases; junction bases not matched to a gene: 7. The CDR3 loop spans 14 amino acids. CDR3 protein: CASTTSGRATEQYF. CDR3 bases: TGTGCCAGTACTACTAGCGGGAGGGCCACGGAGCAGTACTTC. The full variable domain, with the rest looked up from reference TRBV19 and TRBJ2-7, is DGGITQSPKYLFRKEGQNVTLSCEQNLNHDAMYWYRQDPGQGLRLIYYSQIVNDFQKGDIAEGYSVSREKKESFPLTVTSAQKNPTAFYLCASTTSGRATEQYFGPGTRLTVT.

This clone was recorded once. This chain links TRBV5-1 with TRBJ1-6; 7 bases line up with TRBD1. The CDR3 spans 15 residues. In germline, CDR1 is SGHRS, CDR2 YFSETQ. V lost 0 bases, J lost 6 bases, and 3 bases stayed unmatched. The CDR3 DNA reads as TGCGCCAGCAGCTTGGACAGGGGTACTAATTCACCCCTCCACTTT. This sequence encodes CASSLDRGTNSPLHF. Drawing the rest from reference TRBV5-1 and TRBJ1-6, the complete variable domain is KAGVTQTPRYLIKTRGQQVTLSCSPISGHRSVSWYQQTPGQGLQFLFEYFSETQRNKGNFPGRFSGRQFSNSRSEMNVSTLELGDSALYLCASSLDRGTNSPLHFGNGTRLTVT.

V is TRBV3-1 (or the pseudogene TRBV3-2) and J is TRBJ1-1, with no clear D. The CDR3 loop spans 14 amino acids. The V gene lost 3 bases and the J gene lost 2 bases, with 10 bases spanning the gap. The V gene's germline CDR1 is LGHDT and CDR2 YNNKEL (reference sequence). CDR3 amino acids: CASSHKGDNTEAFF. The CDR3 region has the DNA TGTGCCAGCAGCCACAAGGGAGACAACACTGAAGCTTTCTTT.

The genes are TRBV19 and TRBJ1-3; the D is unclear. The germline V and J ends were trimmed by 5 bases and 0 bases, with 11 bases remaining between them. This CDR3 is 15 amino acids long. Germline V gene data show CDR1 as LNHDA and CDR2 as SQIVND (reference sequence). As DNA, the CDR3 is TGTGCCAGTAGTCCAGGACTGCTCTCTGGAAACACCATATATTTT. Residues: CASSPGLLSGNTIYF.

The rearrangement joins TRBV19 to TRBJ2-7, with TRBD2 matching over 7 bases. CDR3 size: 14 residues. Losses at the gene ends were 5 bases for V and 4 bases for J; bases not matched to a gene: 8. The germline V gene encodes CDR1 LNHDA and CDR2 SQIVND (reference sequence). The CDR3 region is CASSSTSGEYEQYF. The DNA of the CDR3 is TGTGCCAGTAGTTCGACGAGCGGGGAATACGAGCAGTACTTC.

The chain combines TRBV2 with TRBJ1-5; 7 nucleotides align to TRBD1. The germline V gene encodes CDR1 SNHLY and CDR2 FYNNEI. The trim removed 10 bases at V and 3 bases at J, leaving 6 bases unmatched. This CDR3 is built from 13 residues. CDR3 sequence (DNA): TGTGCCACGGGACAGCATGACAATCAGCCCCAGCATTTT. This encodes CATGQHDNQPQHF.

V usage is TRBV19 and J usage is TRBJ2-1, with TRBD1 matching over 7 bases. J gave up 0 bases and V 3 bases, and 2 bases lay outside the gene matches. Germline V gene lookup returns CDR1 LNHDA and CDR2 SQIVND (reference sequence). The CDR3 is made up of 15 amino acids. Written as DNA, the CDR3 is TGTGCCAGTAGTATTTCAGGGGGCTCCTACAATGAGCAGTTCTTC. Its translation: CASSISGGSYNEQFF.

The chain couples TRBV11-1 to TRBJ2-7, with 13 positions matching TRBD2. The CDR3 runs 15 residues. Per the germline V gene, CDR1 is SGHAT and CDR2 is FQDESV (reference sequence). V was clipped by 4 bases and J by 7 bases; unmatched bases: 7. Here the CDR3 reads CASSSGGLAGLEQYF. The CDR3 DNA sequence: TGTGCCAGCAGCTCCGGGGGACTAGCGGGACTGGAGCAGTACTTC. Based on the CDR3 plus reference TRBV11-1 and TRBJ2-7, the full variable domain is EAEVAQSPRYKITEKSQAVAFWCDPISGHATLYWYRQILGQGPELLVQFQDESVVDDSQLPKDRFSAERLKGVDSTLKIQPAELGDSAMYLCASSSGGLAGLEQYFGPGTRLTVT.

This clone was seen a single time. This chain links TRBV4-1 with TRBJ1-6, with D hard to call. V lost 3 bases and J lost 0, with 15 bases in between. The CDR3 loop spans 18 amino acids. In germline, CDR1 is MGHRA, CDR2 YSYEKL. CDR3 protein: CASSQLLAPSSYNSPLHF. As DNA, the CDR3 is TGCGCCAGCAGCCAGCTACTAGCGCCTAGCTCCTATAATTCACCCCTCCACTTT.

The rearrangement joins TRBV7-9 to TRBJ1-1, with D possibly being TRBD1 (6 bases). The CDR3 spans 14 residues. Deletions cut 3 bases from V and 3 bases from J, with 11 bases between. Germline CDR1 is SEHNR and CDR2 is FQNEAQ (reference sequence). CDR3 amino acids: CASSFRDTYTEAFF. CDR3 nucleotides: TGTGCCAGCAGCTTCCGGGACACCTACACTGAAGCTTTCTTT.

The rearrangement uses TRBV10-3 and TRBJ2-7; the match to TRBD1 covers 9 bases. Trimming removed 6 bases from V and 5 bases from J; junction bases left unmatched: 11. The germline V gene encodes CDR1 ENHRY and CDR2 SYGVKD. The CDR3 is 15 amino acids. The CDR3 nucleotides are TGTGCCATCAGAACAACAGGGGGCGCGGGGGACGAGCAGTACTTC. Translating gives CAIRTTGGAGDEQYF.

This clone was detected once. J is TRBJ2-7 and V is TRBV10-3, with D possibly TRBD1 on 6 matching bases. Trimming shortened V by 0 bases and J by 4 bases, and 16 bases separated the two germline ends. CDR1 and CDR2 from the germline V gene are ENHRY and SYGVKD. The CDR3 runs 16 residues. DNA of the CDR3: TGTGCCATCAGTGAGTCTTCCTGGACAGTTCGGTACGAGCAGTACTTC. This codes for CAISESSWTVRYEQYF.

CDR3 residues: CASSTGGGPGDTQYF. CDR3 DNA sequence: TGTGCCAGCAGTACAGGGGGGGGCCCGGGAGATACGCAGTATTTT. The V call is TRBV6-5, the J call TRBJ2-3; maybe TRBD1 (8 bases). Trimming shortened V by 5 bases and J by 5 bases, and 17 bases separated the two germline ends. CDR1 and CDR2 (germline): MNHEY, SVGAGI. The CDR3 length is 15 residues.

This rearrangement joins TRBV29-1 to TRBJ1-3; the D gene is possibly TRBD1 (5 bases). CDR3 size: 15 residues. Looked up from germline, CDR1 is SQVTM and CDR2 is ANQGSEA. V was pared by 7 bases and J by 2 bases, with 18 bases between. This CDR3 reads CSAKIQALPGNTIYF. The DNA for the CDR3 is TGCAGCGCCAAGATACAGGCCCTCCCTGGAAACACCATATATTTT.

This clone showed up many times. J is TRBJ2-1 and V is TRBV9; D is undetermined. Trimming pared 6 bases from V and 9 bases from J, leaving 16 bases between. This CDR3 region has 13 residues. Germline V gene sequence: CDR1 SGDLS, CDR2 YYNGEE. CDR3 DNA sequence: TGTGCCAGCACCCCTCCTAGAGTCCGTGAGCAGTTCTTC. Translation: CASTPPRVREQFF.

This clone has just a few counts. The chain is built from TRBV30 and TRBJ2-3; the match to TRBD2 covers 12 bases. Looked up from germline, CDR1 is GTSNPN and CDR2 is SVGIG (reference sequence). V dropped 2 bases and J dropped 6; count of bases not matched to a gene: 6. The CDR3 extends over 15 amino acids. The CDR3 here is CAWSQGLAGTDTQYF. DNA for the CDR3: TGTGCCTGGAGTCAGGGACTAGCGGGTACGGATACGCAGTATTTT.

CDR3 in amino acids: CASSFARQGGNYNEQFF. The CDR3 DNA sequence: TGCGCCAGCAGCTTCGCCAGACAGGGGGGGAACTACAATGAGCAGTTCTTC. V is TRBV5-1 and J is TRBJ2-1, with TRBD1 matching over 9 bases. CDR3 size: 17 residues. With V trimmed by 2 bases and J by 3 bases, 9 bases remained unmatched. Looked up from germline, CDR1 is SGHRS and CDR2 is YFSETQ.

The chain recombines TRBV18 with TRBJ1-1; possibly TRBD1 for D (5 bases). The CDR3 is made up of 16 amino acids. V was pared by 4 bases and J by 1 base, with 16 bases between. CDR1 is KGHSH, CDR2 LQKENI, per germline. CDR3 protein: CASSLMTDSRNTEAFF. The CDR3 coding sequence is TGTGCCAGCTCACTCATGACAGACTCTAGGAACACTGAAGCTTTCTTT.

V gene TRBV10-1 combines with J gene TRBJ2-1; TRBD1 matches 7 bases. Looked up from germline, CDR1 is WNHNN and CDR2 is SYGVQD (reference sequence). The ends lost 3 bases at V and 12 bases at J; junction bases unmatched: 8. This CDR3 has 13 residues. Written as DNA, the CDR3 is TGCGCCAGCAGTGATTTTCAGACAGGGTGGCAGTTCTTC. Amino acids: CASSDFQTGWQFF.

This sequence joins TRBV5-1 and TRBJ2-3; D is perhaps TRBD2 (5 bases). Germline V gives CDR1 SGHRS, CDR2 YFSETQ. V was pared by 4 bases and J by 5 bases, with 8 bases between. The CDR3 totals 12 residues. CDR3 bases: TGCGCCAGCAGCCCGGACTTAGATACGCAGTATTTT. It codes for CASSPDLDTQYF.

This CDR3 is CASSTGQGSSPLHF. The CDR3 bases are TGTGCCAGCAGCACGGGACAGGGCAGTTCACCCCTCCACTTT. The chain recombines TRBV7-9 with TRBJ1-6; TRBD1 agrees at 9 bases. The CDR3 totals 14 residues. Losses at the gene ends were 5 bases for V and 9 bases for J; bases not matched to a gene: 5. The germline CDR1 and CDR2 sequences are SEHNR and FQNEAQ (reference sequence).